These 18 T cell receptor beta chains share one sample of origin, sequenced in a study of tumor-infiltrating lymphocytes in primary liver carcinoma. From unsorted bulk tissue weighing roughly 17-31 mg, DNA and RNA were co-extracted. The investigators made TCR beta cDNA from approximately 0.5 ug total RNA, using a constant-region primer. Library construction for TCR beta comprised three nested multiplex PCR rounds performed with slightly modified ARM-PCR. With TRBV1-TRBV30 forward primers and a C-beta reverse primer, the first two PCR rounds were run for around 10 cycles each. TCRdb analysed the multiplex PCR reads with MiXCR anew, one entry per CDR3 protein. The sample lists about 54,000 distinct CDR3 sequences, around 79% occurring once. Sequencing was done on a sample of liver tumor tissue from sampling region 2. Subset of the sample: tumor region T2, inferior pole. These receptors all come from a man aged 40-50 years with primary liver carcinoma and hepatitis B virus infection.

With regard to this clonotype: A read error is likely, as this CDR3 ends without the conserved phenylalanine or tryptophan. The V gene is TRBV5-6, the J gene TRBJ1-6; no definite D call. Germline CDR1 and CDR2: SGHDT and YYEEEE. V lost 5 bases and J 7 bases, leaving 13 bases between the germline ends. There are 14 residues in the CDR3. CDR3 amino acids: CASRGRSINSPLHS. CDR3 DNA sequence: TGTGCCAGCAGAGGTAGATCAATCAATTCACCCCTCCACTCC.

Note on this clonotype: The missing conserved phenylalanine or tryptophan at the end of this CDR3 makes a read error likely. The chain links TRBV11-2 to TRBJ2-7; no clear D gene. Germline CDR1 SGHAT, CDR2 FQNNGV. The CDR3 length is 15 residues. For the CDR3, the DNA is TGTGACAGCAGCCTATCTGTGGAAATATCCTACGAGCAGTACCTC. Translation: CDSSLSVEISYEQYL.

Comments on this clonotype: This clone may be a read error of a much larger clone one base away. This likely comes from a read error, as the CDR3 has no conserved phenylalanine or tryptophan at its end. The J gene is TRBJ2-2, the V gene TRBV9; either TRBD1 or TRBD2 may supply D (5 bases each). Trimming removed 0 bases from V and 5 bases from J, with 11 bases in between. The CDR3 consists of 15 residues. CDR1 SGDLS and CDR2 YYNGEE come from the germline V gene. Here the CDR3 reads CASSVVGEGTGELFL. In DNA form, the CDR3 reads TGTGCCAGCAGCGTAGTCGGAGAGGGGACCGGGGAGCTGTTTCTT.

Comment on this clonotype: A clone one base away is much larger, so this may be a read error. V is TRBV30 and J is TRBJ2-2; 7 nucleotides match TRBD1. Trimming removed 2 bases from V and 3 bases from J; junction bases left unmatched: 6. The CDR3 has 15 amino acids. Looked up from germline, CDR1 is GTSNPN and CDR2 is SVGIG (reference sequence). In DNA form, the CDR3 reads TGTGCCTGGAGTTTGGGCCAGGGGGACACCGGGGAGCTGTTTTTT. It translates to CAWSLGQGDTGELFF.

A single count supports this clonotype. The CDR3 ends on some other residue instead of the conserved phenylalanine or tryptophan, so this is likely a read error. The DNA is left out, because the CDR3 cannot be placed on it with certainty; the CDR3 is given as TCRdb lists it. The chain couples TRBV6-5 to TRBJ2-1; no DNA check was done on the table's D call, TRBD2. The CDR3 is 16 amino acids in total, end residues counted. The germline V gene has CDR1 MNHEY and CDR2 SVGAGI. This CDR3 reads CASSYSGGLAAYEQSL.

The chain couples TRBV29-1 to TRBJ2-1, with D possibly matching TRBD2 (5 bases). Trimming cost V 6 bases and J 4 bases, with 16 bases left between them. This CDR3 is 14 amino acids long. Germline V CDR1 and CDR2: SQVTM, ANQGSEA. CDR3 loop: CSVEGRGEYNEQFF. The CDR3 DNA sequence: TGCAGCGTCGAGGGCCGGGGAGAGTACAATGAGCAGTTCTTC.

With regard to this clonotype: The germline gene is not matched at one end of the junction; a read error may be the cause. V gene TRBV6-2 or TRBV6-3 combines with J gene TRBJ2-7; D possibly matches TRBD1 or TRBD2 (5 bases each). This CDR3 is 14 amino acids long. Germline V CDR1 and CDR2: MNHEY, SVGEGT. In DNA, the CDR3 is TGTGTCAGCAGCTCCGGGACCCTGACCTACGAGCAGTACTTC. This sequence encodes CVSSSGTLTYEQYF.

J is TRBJ2-7 and V is TRBV11-2; 15 bases match TRBD2. Germline values: CDR1 SGHAT, CDR2 FQNNGV. With 2 bases clipped from V and 7 bases from J, the junction kept 12 bases outside the gene matches. CDR3 length: 18 residues. The CDR3 nucleotides read TGTGCCAGCAGCTTATCCGCTGGACTAGCGGGAGGGAAGTATGAGCAGTACTTC. This codes for CASSLSAGLAGGKYEQYF.

On this clonotype: The missing conserved phenylalanine or tryptophan at the end of this CDR3 makes a read error likely. J is TRBJ2-2 and V is TRBV10-3, with D possibly being TRBD2 (6 bases). In germline, CDR1 is ENHRY, CDR2 SYGVKD. The CDR3 runs to 13 residues. As DNA, the CDR3 is TGTGCCATCAGCCCGACGGAGGGCGGGAAGCTGTTTGTT. Translating gives CAISPTEGGKLFV.

Of note for this clonotype: A read error may produce the germline difference seen at one junction end. The V gene is TRBV29-1, the J gene TRBJ2-1; D possibly corresponds to TRBD1 (5 bases). Germline V gene lookup returns CDR1 SQVTM and CDR2 ANQGSEA. The length of the CDR3 is 12 residues. This chain's CDR3 is CSVPQVYSEQFF. As DNA, the CDR3 is TGCAGCGTTCCACAGGTCTACAGTGAGCAGTTCTTC.

The rearrangement joins TRBV11-1 to TRBJ2-7; D not resolved. Trimming left V 9 bases short and J 1 base short, with 19 bases between. Per germline, CDR1 SGHAT and CDR2 FQDESV (reference sequence). This CDR3 contains 15 residues. The CDR3 coding sequence is TGTGCCAGGAGTATAGAGGCGACCGTGTCCTACGAGCAGTACTTC. This gives the protein CARSIEATVSYEQYF. Full variable domain (outside the CDR3, taken from reference TRBV11-1 and TRBJ2-7): EAEVAQSPRYKITEKSQAVAFWCDPISGHATLYWYRQILGQGPELLVQFQDESVVDDSQLPKDRFSAERLKGVDSTLKIQPAELGDSAMYLCARSIEATVSYEQYFGPGTRLTVT.

About this clonotype: This likely comes from a read error, as the CDR3 has no conserved phenylalanine or tryptophan at its end. The DNA is omitted, as the CDR3 cannot be located on it reliably, and the CDR3 follows TCRdb's listing. The genes are TRBV12-3 or TRBV12-4 and TRBJ2-1; TRBD2, the D gene given by the table, was not confirmed from the DNA. The length of the CDR3 is 14 amino acids, counting both ends. The CDR3 loop is CASSTRDSDGEQLL.

Worth noting for this clonotype: Possible read error: a much larger clone is one base away. The chain joins TRBV25-1 to TRBJ1-2; the D is unclear. Germline loops: CDR1 MGHDK, CDR2 SYGVNS. V lost 1 base and J 7 bases, leaving 13 bases between the germline ends. The CDR3 length is 14 residues. DNA for the CDR3: TGTGCCAGCAGTGAATGCCTCAGGAAAGGTGGCTACACCTTC. Residues: CASSECLRKGGYTF.

With regard to this clonotype: The junction shows a germline mismatch at one end, possibly a read error. The chain recombines TRBV6-2 or TRBV6-3 with TRBJ2-3; the D is unclear. In germline, CDR1 is MNHEY, CDR2 SVGEGT. The CDR3 totals 11 residues. CDR3: CASCFPDTQYF. The CDR3 DNA is TGTGCCAGCTGTTTTCCAGATACGCAGTACTTT.

This rearrangement joins TRBV6-6 to TRBJ1-5; D gene uncertain. The CDR3 consists of 16 residues. CDR1 is MNHNY and CDR2 is SVGAGI in the germline V gene (reference sequence). The CDR3 sequence: CTNSYRVEYSNQPQHF. CDR3 in DNA: TGTACCAACAGTTACCGAGTAGAGTATAGTAATCAGCCCCAGCATTTT.

On this clonotype itself: The germline gene is not matched at one end of the junction; a read error may be the cause. This chain connects TRBV2 to TRBJ2-5, with D perhaps TRBD2 (6 bases). Germline V gives CDR1 SNHLY, CDR2 FYNNEI. This CDR3 has 13 residues. This chain's CDR3 is CASNGTGQETRYF. CDR3 bases: TGTGCCAGCAATGGGACTGGACAAGAGACCCGGTACTTC.

This clonotype was recorded once. One end of the junction fails to match germline, which may point to a read error. The rearrangement links TRBV30 to TRBJ1-1; tentatively, D is TRBD1 (5 bases). The germline V gene has CDR1 GTSNPN and CDR2 SVGIG (reference sequence). This CDR3 region has 13 residues. The CDR3 reads CAWSVHSGTEVFF. As DNA, the CDR3 is TGTGCATGGAGTGTACACTCTGGGACTGAAGTTTTCTTT.

This chain connects TRBV4-1 to TRBJ2-7, with 9 bases identical to TRBD1. V trimming: 2 bases; J trimming: 6 bases; junction bases outside the gene matches: 11. CDR3 length: 16 residues. Germline-derived CDR1 and CDR2 are MGHRA and YSYEKL. CDR3: CASSQNRTGVKFEQYF. The CDR3 bases are TGCGCCAGCAGCCAAAATCGGACAGGGGTTAAATTCGAGCAGTACTTC.